This T cell receptor beta chain was identified in a study of PD-L1 blockade in urothelial cancer (dated by TCRdb to about 2017). Regarding the study in general: Therapy was started in about 2014 for all patients, and atezolizumab 1,200 mg was administered intravenously every 3 weeks. Twenty-five of 29 patients were males with bladder-origin urothelial cancer, and about 60% of the 29 reported a prior smoking history. An ECOG performance status of 0 or 1 was recorded for the patients, and 0 to 3 prior chemotherapy regimens had been received by the patients. Blood samples were analyzed at 3 weeks after treatment start (second dose) and at 6 weeks after treatment start. Blood samples yielded a median of around 140,000 T cells and tens of thousands of unique TCRs, with median clonality about 0.08. The study, an exploratory multi-omic analysis, examined somatic, immune and clinical correlates of response to PD-L1 blockade with atezolizumab in urothelial cancer. Pretreatment tumor samples, along with matched peripheral blood collected serially before and after atezolizumab treatment, underwent TCR sequencing. Durable clinical benefit meant progression-free survival longer than 6 months, and TCR features were also tested against progression-free and overall survival. In the same patients who had TCR sequencing, pretreatment tumors also underwent whole exome sequencing and RNA sequencing. Roughly ten patients achieved durable clinical benefit and 20 did not. Pretreatment blood TCR-seq was available for around 29 patients, at least one posttreatment blood collection was obtained for some 25 patients, and tumor TCR-seq was available for some 25 patients.

Paper-wide results and their limitations: Because the sample size was small (n of about 30) and many exploratory analyses were performed, the results are intended to be hypothesis-generating. Improved progression-free and overall survival was associated with having pretreatment peripheral blood TCR clonality below the median. Greater expansion of tumor-associated TCR clones in peripheral blood 3 weeks after the start of treatment was observed in patients with durable benefit (n of about 21, p = 0.022).

Synthetic TCR analog templates were spiked into each PCR so that absolute template abundance could be estimated from read counts. The immunoSEQ assay was used to amplify TCRbeta CDR3 regions from genomic DNA with bias-controlled V and J gene primers. Rearranged TCRbeta segments were sequenced at approximately 20X coverage. The authors processed their data as follows. Clustering was used to correct sequencing errors, and CDR3s were annotated against IMGT so that V, D and J genes could be assigned. Only productive TCRbeta rearrangements were used in downstream analyses, excluding out-of-frame or stop-codon sequences. Clonality was calculated as one minus the Shannon entropy normalized by the log of the number of unique productive sequences. Fisher's exact test with Benjamini-Hochberg correction, using a cutoff of adjusted p below 0.01, was how clones that differed between time points or between blood and tumor were identified. TCRdb holds this immuneACCESS table with in-frame rearrangements only. Some clones are missing; in checked studies, unresolved V genes explain under half, and the rest has no known cause. V and J calls and clone size come straight from that table; D and trimming were deduced from the DNA. The sample records about 50,000 clones, around 75% of which are singletons. In total, the top ten clones hold roughly 4% of the sample.

In regard to this clone: The antigen it recognizes is unknown. No per-base quality is available; no much larger clone lies one base away.

In the paper's terms, the time point label means: pretreatment peripheral blood. A total of around 30 patients with locally advanced or metastatic urothelial carcinoma, treated at Memorial Sloan Kettering on a trial protocol, made up the cohort. Peripheral blood mononuclear cells were collected pretreatment and during treatment, with between 1 and 8 total time points obtained per patient. The Qiagen DNeasy Blood extraction kit was used to purify genomic DNA from total PBMCs and tumor samples. PBMCs were collected pretreatment and during treatment, and were isolated and stored as previously described. The source of this sequence is a man in his 70s with urothelial cancer. The specimen was PBMCs, collected around atezolizumab (anti-PD-L1) treatment.

The CDR3 region: CASSLDRSGRGVEQFF. The bases are TGTGCCAGCAGCTTAGATAGAAGCGGGAGAGGGGTTGAGCAGTTCTTC. This chain joins TRBV7-9 to TRBJ2-1; 8 junctional bases match TRBD2. The germline V gene (reference sequence) provides CDR1 SEHNR and CDR2 FQNEAQ. At the junction V is shortened by 1 base and J by 9 bases; bases outside the gene matches: 11. The CDR3 sequence holds 16 residues, the cysteine and phenylalanine included. Just the 48-base CDR3 DNA is kept, in frame starting at base 1.